This T cell receptor beta chain was captured in a study of T-cell memory formation after mild COVID-19 (dated by TCRdb to about 2021). For the wider study: Most TCR sequence clusters were specific to one of the two donors. In a couple of donors, T-cell clones that expanded and contracted after mild COVID-19 were followed by sequencing TCRalpha and TCRbeta repertoires longitudinally. The cohort was made up of two young adult volunteers, one female and one male, who were previously healthy.

Sequenced using an Illumina NovaSeq 6000. TCRalpha and TCRbeta cDNA libraries were built by 5'RACE with constant-segment primers, adding sample barcodes and unique molecular identifiers. RNA was extracted from every sample with Trizol reagent. Library amplification was performed in two PCR steps, and a second sample barcode and Illumina TruSeq adapters were introduced in the second step. Sequencing of the libraries was done on an Illumina NovaSeq, producing 2 x 150 bp paired-end reads. The paper's data handling went like this. Reads were demultiplexed and collapsed into UMI-guided consensus sequences with migec v1.2.7. Using mixcr v2.1.11, UMI consensuses were aligned to TRA and TRB V and J templates and then assembled into clonotypes. A clonotype was counted as expanded or contracted only when both edgeR and NoisET called the clonotype significant, with the noise models trained on biological replicates. For edgeR calls, the thresholds were a false discovery rate-adjusted p below 0.01 and a log2 fold-change of 1. As an exploratory analysis of dynamics, max-normalized trajectories of the 1000 most abundant clonotypes were examined by PCA with hierarchical clustering. Separately sequenced CD4+ and CD8+ repertoires were used to assign the CD4 or CD8 phenotype of responding clones. TCRdb passed the public sequencing reads through fastp at Q25 and MiXCR, retaining productive beta sequences. Rows with one shared CDR3 protein collapse into an entry with the most common genes and DNA. What appears here as the V and J calls and clone size reflects TCRdb's work, not the paper's. This sample lists fewer than 110,000 distinct CDR3 sequences; over 13% were detected once. The ten biggest clones cover around two fifths of the sample.

Ficoll-Paque density gradient centrifugation was used to isolate PBMCs. Summary of the overall study and its limitations: The study covered only a couple of mild cases, and larger cohorts including severe cases with pre-infection samples were considered necessary. SARS-CoV-2 specificity of the second-wave clones peaking on day 37 was not confirmed. Contracting CD4+ clones appeared mostly in the CM and EM memory subsets, whereas CD8+ clones were enriched in EMRA. Clones that contracted from day 15 to 85 showed balanced CD4/CD8 phenotypes, whereas a second wave of clones that expanded from day 15 to 37 leaned towards CD4+. Some responding clones were detected in pre-infection memory, suggesting pre-existing cross-reactive memory T cells joined the SARS-CoV-2 response.

Details on this clonotype: No antigen is known for it. No base quality information exists; no much larger clone differs at one position.

This receptor was obtained from a man between 18 and 35 years old who had mild COVID-19 (a few samples of this study predate the infection). The sample titles of this study are shuffled in the database, so cell type and time point are left out; the donor was told from shared clones. The sample comprised PBMCs or a T cell subset sorted from them (not recorded which).

The DNA sequence is as follows: TGTGCCAGCAGCTACAGGGCCACGGGCACTGAAGCTTTCTTT. Its amino acids are CASSYRATGTEAFF. Recombination connected TRBV7-2 to TRBJ1-1; TRBD1 might be the D gene, on 6 matching bases. Inclusive of the bounding cysteine and phenylalanine, the CDR3 is 14 residues long. Of all the DNA, just the CDR3 is kept, 42 bases in frame from base 1. A distance of 13 bases separates the germline ends of V and J, which lose 4 bases and 4 bases respectively. CDR1 SGHTA and CDR2 FQGNSA were looked up in the germline V gene.